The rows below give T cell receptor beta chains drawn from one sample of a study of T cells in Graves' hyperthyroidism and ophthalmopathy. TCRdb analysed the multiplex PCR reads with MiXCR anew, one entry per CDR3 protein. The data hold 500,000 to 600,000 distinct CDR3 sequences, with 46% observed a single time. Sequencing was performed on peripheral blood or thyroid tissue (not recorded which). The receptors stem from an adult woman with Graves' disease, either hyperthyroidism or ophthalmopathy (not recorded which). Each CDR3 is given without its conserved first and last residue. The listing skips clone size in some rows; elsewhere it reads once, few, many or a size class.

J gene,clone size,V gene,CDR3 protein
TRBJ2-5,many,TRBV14,ASSQPWSQETQY
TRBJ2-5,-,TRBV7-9,ASSLLTPETQY
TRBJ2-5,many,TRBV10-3,AISEFKGLETQY
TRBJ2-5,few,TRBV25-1,ARDPAGAGKTQY
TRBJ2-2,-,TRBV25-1,ASSRASENTGELF
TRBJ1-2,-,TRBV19,ASSTTQNYGYT
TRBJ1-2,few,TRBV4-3,ASSELGGPYGYT
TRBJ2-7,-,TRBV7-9,ATAGVGEQY
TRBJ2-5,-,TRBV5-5,ASRQVGETQY
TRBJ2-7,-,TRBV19,ASSIDPSYEQY
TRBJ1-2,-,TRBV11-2,ASSLISGAGGYT
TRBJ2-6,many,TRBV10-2,ATTKGSGANVLT
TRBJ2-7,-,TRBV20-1,SARDLGTAYEQY
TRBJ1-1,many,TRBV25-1,ASSEYRGTTNTEAF
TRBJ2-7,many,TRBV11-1,ASSDFFGTSSYEQY
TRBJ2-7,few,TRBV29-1,SVGGHTYEQY
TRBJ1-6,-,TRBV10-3,AISARTQSSYNSPLH
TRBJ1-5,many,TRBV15,ATSRDKAEGEPQH
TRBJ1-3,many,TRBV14,ASSQVENTIY
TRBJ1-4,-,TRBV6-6,ASSPETWQTKLF
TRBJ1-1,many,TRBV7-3,ASSLDDDRGMLNTEAF
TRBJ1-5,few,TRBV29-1,SALGGAGQPQH
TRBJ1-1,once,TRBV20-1,SAESWVKSTEAF
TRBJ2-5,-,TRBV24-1,ANGFEQETQY